Listed here are 8 T cell receptor beta chains from one sample, sequenced in a study of cytomegalovirus exposure and HLA in healthy donors. 13 Jbeta primers and 60 Vbeta primers were used for the PCR. The data were produced by immunoSEQ multiplex PCR, yet TCRdb's version contains in-frame clones alone and is incomplete. The sample contains 95,000 to 150,000 clones, roughly 76% of which appear only once. Source material: PBMCs. The receptors stem from a man aged 25 to 40 in good health and CMV-seronegative.

A remark on this clone: The junction and the germline gene differ at one end; a read error may be behind it. The chain recombines TRBV7-9 with TRBJ2-5, with a possible D match to TRBD1 (5 bases). Looked up from germline, CDR1 is SEHNR and CDR2 is FQNEAQ (reference sequence). The CDR3 runs to 16 residues. For the CDR3, the DNA is TGTTCCAGCAGCTTTTGGGTAACTGCAGGGCTAGAGACCCAGTACTTC. Protein sequence: CSSSFWVTAGLETQYF.

The genes are TRBV7-9 and TRBJ1-1; 7 positions match TRBD1. The CDR3 sequence is 13 residues long. Losses at the gene ends were 6 bases for V and 1 base for J; bases not matched to a gene: 2. The germline V gene encodes CDR1 SEHNR and CDR2 FQNEAQ (reference sequence). CDR3 bases: TGTGCCAGCAGGGCAGGGGGGAACACTGAAGCTTTCTTT. Translated, it gives CASRAGGNTEAFF.

V is TRBV19 and J is TRBJ1-4; 9 bases map to TRBD1. CDR1 is LNHDA and CDR2 is SQIVND in the germline V gene (reference sequence). This CDR3 has 17 residues. V gave up 10 bases and J gave up 8 bases; unmatched junction bases: 20. CDR3 in DNA: TGTGCCAAATACTTAGTCCCGGGACAGGGTCGGGGAGAAAAACTGTTTTTT. It yields the protein CAKYLVPGQGRGEKLFF. Variable domain in full (rest from reference TRBV19 and TRBJ1-4): DGGITQSPKYLFRKEGQNVTLSCEQNLNHDAMYWYRQDPGQGLRLIYYSQIVNDFQKGDIAEGYSVSREKKESFPLTVTSAQKNPTAFYLCAKYLVPGQGRGEKLFFGSGTQLSVL.

The chain is built from TRBV4-3 and TRBJ2-5, with 8 bases aligning to TRBD1. The CDR3 consists of 16 residues. The V segment lost 0 bases and the J segment 4 bases; nucleotides outside the gene matches: 7. CDR1 is LGHNA, CDR2 YSLEER, per germline. CDR3 protein: CASSQDPGGGSETQYF. In nucleotides, the CDR3 is TGCGCCAGCAGCCAAGACCCAGGGGGCGGATCAGAGACCCAGTACTTC.

This chain links TRBV28 with TRBJ1-1, with TRBD1 matching over 10 bases. V was clipped by 2 bases and J by 1 base; unmatched bases: 7. Germline lookup yields CDR1 MDHEN and CDR2 SYDVKM. This CDR3 has 17 residues. CDR3 residues: CASSLRQGANSNTEAFF. CDR3 sequence (DNA): TGTGCCAGCAGTTTACGACAGGGGGCGAATTCGAACACTGAAGCTTTCTTT.

The V call is TRBV10-3, the J call TRBJ1-5, with 9 bases lining up with TRBD1. From germline, CDR1 is ENHRY and CDR2 SYGVKD. The CDR3 extends over 18 amino acids. Losses at the gene ends were 4 bases for V and 0 bases for J; bases not matched to a gene: 10. The CDR3 reads CAISGDRASGNSNQPQHF. CDR3 in DNA: TGTGCCATCAGTGGGGACAGGGCCAGTGGCAATAGCAATCAGCCCCAGCATTTT.

This rearrangement joins TRBV7-9 to TRBJ2-7; TRBD1 aligns across 8 bases. The length of the CDR3 is 14 residues. CDR1 and CDR2 (germline): SEHNR, FQNEAQ (reference sequence). The V and J ends lost 5 bases and 3 bases, in that order; junction bases with no gene match: 6. The CDR3 DNA is TGTGCCAGCAGCACACAGGGGGAGAACTACGAGCAGTACTTC. This encodes CASSTQGENYEQYF.

The rearrangement joins TRBV5-1 to TRBJ1-4; D gene uncertain. The CDR3 runs to 18 residues. The V gene lost 0 bases and the J gene lost 8 bases, with 23 bases spanning the gap. Germline-derived CDR1 and CDR2 are SGHRS and YFSETQ. As DNA, the CDR3 is TGCGCCAGCAGCTTGGTAGCGTCTCCGTCACTTTCAGGCGAAAAACTGTTTTTT. Protein sequence: CASSLVASPSLSGEKLFF.